Following are 27 T cell receptor beta chains from one sample sequenced in a study of neurological immune-mediated disorders. Stated time point: longitudinal time-point 2. One entry per CDR3 protein, called by TCRdb with MiXCR from the 5' RACE reads. The sample lists tens of thousands of distinct CDR3 sequences; about 10% were seen once. The sample taken for sequencing was PBMCs. The receptor source for this set is a man aged 25 to 45 in good health.

This clonotype was seen only once. A read error may explain this, as a much larger clone is one base away. The chain uses TRBV11-2 and TRBJ2-7; 9 bases are a match to TRBD2. Looked up from germline, CDR1 is SGHAT and CDR2 is FQNNGV. The V segment lost 2 bases and the J segment 5 bases; nucleotides outside the gene matches: 13. The CDR3 is 17 amino acids. The CDR3 region is CASSLPKGAGGPHEQYF. DNA for the CDR3: TGTGCCAGCAGCTTACCCAAGGGGGCGGGAGGGCCGCACGAGCAGTACTTC.

This clonotype was picked up many times. The V gene is TRBV5-1, the J gene TRBJ2-3; 9 nucleotides agree with TRBD2. The CDR3 contains 16 residues. V was pared by 4 bases and J by 3 bases, with 9 bases of the junction left unmatched. The germline V gene has CDR1 SGHRS and CDR2 YFSETQ. The chain's CDR3 is CASSPYSGSNTDTQYF. The CDR3 DNA reads as TGCGCCAGCAGCCCGTATAGCGGGAGTAATACAGATACGCAGTATTTT.

This clonotype has ten or more counts. The V and J genes are TRBV7-9 and TRBJ1-2; D gene unclear. Trimming took 4 bases from V and 2 from J, leaving 11 bases between them. There are 14 residues in the CDR3. From germline, CDR1 is SEHNR and CDR2 FQNEAQ (reference sequence). CDR3 in amino acids: CASSSTDGNYGYTF. The DNA for the CDR3 is TGTGCCAGCAGCTCCACGGACGGAAACTATGGCTACACCTTC.

The sample holds many counts of this clonotype. This sequence joins TRBV28 and TRBJ2-7, with a weak D call TRBD1 (5 bases). The germline V and J ends were trimmed by 5 bases and 1 base, with 12 bases remaining between them. The length of the CDR3 is 14 residues. Germline CDR1 reads MDHEN; CDR2 reads SYDVKM. DNA of the CDR3: TGTGCCAGCAGTCAGGGTTTATATTCCTACGAGCAGTACTTC. This encodes CASSQGLYSYEQYF.

This clonotype was observed many times. The chain has TRBV28 and TRBJ2-1; TRBD2 aligns across 7 bases. Germline CDR1 MDHEN, CDR2 SYDVKM. The CDR3 has 14 residues. V trimming: 10 bases; J trimming: 0 bases; junction bases outside the gene matches: 6. DNA of the CDR3: TGTGCCACCAAGCCGGGGGGCTCCTACAATGAGCAGTTCTTC. Its protein product is CATKPGGSYNEQFF.

This clonotype was detected a few times. The gene calls are TRBV10-3 and TRBJ2-2, with a tentative D call TRBD1 (5 bases). V lost 6 bases and J lost 5, with 7 bases in between. The CDR3 is made up of 12 amino acids. Germline assignment: CDR1 ENHRY and CDR2 SYGVKD. The chain's CDR3 is CAIRGVTGELFF. DNA of the CDR3: TGTGCCATCAGAGGGGTTACCGGGGAGCTGTTTTTT.

This clonotype was seen repeatedly, ten times or more. This chain uses TRBV20-1 with TRBJ2-7, with 10 bases aligning to TRBD2. The V and J ends lost 1 base and 0 bases, in that order; junction bases with no gene match: 0. The CDR3 spans 14 residues. Germline V gene sequence: CDR1 DFQATT, CDR2 SNEGSKA (reference sequence). CDR3 sequence: CSARGTSGSYEQYF. The DNA of the CDR3 is TGCAGTGCTAGAGGGACTAGCGGCTCCTACGAGCAGTACTTC.

This clonotype was detected ten times or more. Just one base apart from a much larger clone, this may be a read error. The chain is built from TRBV20-1 and TRBJ2-1, with 7 bases lining up with TRBD2. The V gene's germline CDR1 is DFQATT and CDR2 SNEGSKA (reference sequence). Losses at the gene ends were 8 bases for V and 0 bases for J; bases not matched to a gene: 7. The length of the CDR3 is 14 residues. The CDR3 spells CSTRDYISYNEQFF. In DNA form, the CDR3 reads TGCAGTACCCGGGACTACATCTCCTACAATGAGCAGTTCTTC.

In its sample, this clonotype was seen once. Possible read error: a much larger clone is one base away. The gene calls are TRBV14 and TRBJ2-7; D is unclear. The length of the CDR3 is 15 residues. Germline CDR1 and CDR2: SGHDN and FVKESK. The V end was cut by 1 base, the J end by 2 bases, with 12 bases between. The CDR3 nucleotides are TGTGCCAGCAGCCAAGTCCTGGAACTTACCTACGAGCAGTACTTC. Translation: CASSQVLELTYEQYF.

Turning to this clonotype: This may be a read error: a much more frequent sequence differs by one nucleotide. This chain joins TRBV20-1 and TRBJ2-6, with 7 bases fitting TRBD1. Germline V gene data show CDR1 as DFQATT and CDR2 as SNEGSKA (reference sequence). The CDR3 spans 15 residues. The J segment lost 0 bases and the V segment lost 4 bases, leaving 3 bases of the junction unmatched. The CDR3 reads CSATPGGSGANVLTF. The CDR3 DNA is TGCAGTGCTACCCCAGGGGGCTCTGGGGCCAACGTCCTGACTTTC.

This clonotype was counted at least ten times. This chain's CDR3 is CSASQGRFPYEQYF. DNA of the CDR3: TGCAGTGCTTCACAGGGAAGATTTCCCTACGAGCAGTACTTC. The chain combines TRBV20-1 with TRBJ2-7, with a weak D call TRBD1 (6 bases). Germline lookup yields CDR1 DFQATT and CDR2 SNEGSKA (reference sequence). Deletions cut 5 bases from V and 2 bases from J, with 16 bases between. CDR3 length: 14 residues.

This clonotype was counted ten times or more. The chain uses TRBV28 and TRBJ1-2; 8 nucleotides line up with TRBD1. Germline-derived CDR1 and CDR2 are MDHEN and SYDVKM. CDR3 size: 16 residues. With 5 bases clipped from V and 0 bases from J, the junction kept 8 bases outside the gene matches. CDR3 bases: TGTGCCAGCAGTACAGGGACAGGCCCAGCTAACTATGGCTACACCTTC. Translating gives CASSTGTGPANYGYTF.

In this sample, this clonotype turned up many times. This rearrangement joins TRBV20-1 to TRBJ2-5; no reliable D call. This CDR3 region has 12 residues. Germline assignment: CDR1 DFQATT and CDR2 SNEGSKA (reference sequence). With 3 bases removed from V and 5 bases from J, the gap between germline ends came to 10 bases. CDR3 sequence (DNA): TGCAGTGCTAGCACCCCCGAGGAGACCCAGTACTTC. This sequence encodes CSASTPEETQYF.

This clonotype came up many times. V and J are TRBV20-1 and TRBJ2-2, with D possibly matching TRBD1 (5 bases). The germline V gene encodes CDR1 DFQATT and CDR2 SNEGSKA (reference sequence). Trimming stripped 6 bases from V and 4 bases from J, with 21 bases between. The CDR3 extends over 16 amino acids. CDR3 sequence reads: CSAADARQGRTGELFF. The CDR3 nucleotides are TGCAGTGCCGCTGATGCGCGGCAGGGTCGCACCGGGGAGCTGTTTTTT.

Concerning this clonotype: A much bigger clone sits one base away, suggesting this may be a read error. The chain carries TRBV20-1 and TRBJ1-1; TRBD1 might be the D (6 bases). CDR1 DFQATT and CDR2 SNEGSKA come from the germline V gene (reference sequence). V lost 7 bases, J lost 8 bases, and 17 bases lay in between. The CDR3 covers 12 residues. Here the CDR3 DNA reads TGCAGTGTCCCCGGGACACCTGCGGAAGCTTTCTTT. Its translation is CSVPGTPAEAFF.

This clonotype has at least ten counts. This is likely a read error, given that the CDR3 carries no conserved phenylalanine or tryptophan at its end. Because the CDR3's place on the DNA is in doubt, the DNA is left out and the CDR3 is given as listed by TCRdb. The chain is built from TRBV9 and TRBJ1-1; the table's TRBD1 call for D was not verified on the DNA. Looked up from germline, CDR1 is SGDLS and CDR2 is YYNGEE. The length of the CDR3 is 9 amino acids, counting both ends. This CDR3 reads CASTPGTGV.

This clonotype was recorded at least ten times. The V gene is TRBV18, the J gene TRBJ2-7, with TRBD2 as a possible D gene (5 bases). CDR1 and CDR2 (germline): KGHSH, LQKENI. This CDR3 is 13 amino acids long. V was trimmed by 3 bases and J by 0 bases, leaving 6 bases between them. CDR3 DNA: TGTGCCAGCTCACCCGGACTCTCCTACGAGCAGTACTTC. It encodes CASSPGLSYEQYF.

The chain joins TRBV7-2 to TRBJ1-6; D is uncertain. The V gene's germline CDR1 is SGHTA and CDR2 FQGNSA. The CDR3 sequence is 12 residues long. V lost 1 base to trimming and J lost 10 bases, with 5 bases between them. Written as DNA, the CDR3 is TGTGCCAGCAGCTTAGTGGGATCACCCCTCCACTTT. Translation: CASSLVGSPLHF. Using reference TRBV7-2 and TRBJ1-6 for the parts outside the CDR3, the full variable domain is GAGVSQSPSNKVTEKGKDVELRCDPISGHTALYWYRQSLGQGLEFLIYFQGNSAPDKSGLPSDRFSAERTGGSVSTLTIQRTQQEDSAVYLCASSLVGSPLHFGNGTRLTVT.

Many counts were recorded for this clonotype. This chain connects TRBV15 to TRBJ1-1; 10 bases agree with TRBD1. The CDR3 has 14 residues. Germline V CDR1 and CDR2: LNHNV, YYDKDF (reference sequence). V lost 3 bases and J lost 5; bases outside the gene matches: 3. The CDR3 DNA reads TGTGCCACCAGCAGGGGACAGGGGTGGACTGAAGCTTTCTTT. Residues: CATSRGQGWTEAFF.

Many counts were recorded for this clonotype. J is TRBJ2-5 and V is TRBV27; no clear D gene. This CDR3 has 21 amino acids. V gave up 7 bases and J gave up 5 bases, with 38 bases separating them. The V gene's germline CDR1 is MNHEY and CDR2 SMNVEV (reference sequence). CDR3 in DNA: TGTGCCAGCACTCGAGGCCCGTTTTATCAGAGGTGTATGAGAGTCTGGGAGACCCAGTACTTC. Translation gives CASTRGPFYQRCMRVWETQYF.

In this sample, this clonotype turned up many times. V usage is TRBV28 and J usage is TRBJ2-7; tentative D call: TRBD1 (5 bases). Trimming cost V 6 bases and J 0 bases, with 12 bases left between them. There are 14 residues in the CDR3. Germline values: CDR1 MDHEN, CDR2 SYDVKM. The CDR3 coding sequence is TGTGCCAGCAGGAAACGGACAAACTCCTACGAGCAGTACTTC. Its protein is CASRKRTNSYEQYF.

Ten or more counts support this clonotype. The chain uses TRBV20-1 and TRBJ2-7, with D perhaps matching TRBD1 or TRBD2 (5 bases each). The CDR3 sequence is 16 residues long. V lost 0 bases to trimming and J lost 3 bases, with 18 bases between them. Germline loops: CDR1 DFQATT, CDR2 SNEGSKA (reference sequence). The chain's CDR3 is CSARDPAGPRGYEQYF. DNA for the CDR3: TGCAGTGCTAGAGACCCCGCAGGGCCACGGGGCTACGAGCAGTACTTC.

This clonotype was counted ten times or more. The rearrangement uses TRBV10-3 and TRBJ2-4; the D gene is possibly TRBD2 (5 bases). V was clipped by 3 bases and J by 7 bases, with 13 bases between them. The CDR3 runs 14 residues. Germline loops: CDR1 ENHRY, CDR2 SYGVKD. The CDR3 region has the DNA TGTGCCATCAGTGACCGTCTAGCAGAGAACATTCAGTACTTC. It specifies CAISDRLAENIQYF.

The genes are TRBV29-1 and TRBJ2-7; D uncertain. The germline V gene encodes CDR1 SQVTM and CDR2 ANQGSEA. This CDR3 is built from 14 residues. V was trimmed by 5 bases and J by 4 bases, leaving 18 bases between them. The CDR3 sequence is CSVWEASLSYEQYF. CDR3 nucleotides: TGCAGCGTTTGGGAAGCATCGCTGTCTTACGAGCAGTACTTC.

This clonotype was seen repeatedly, ten times or more. The genes are TRBV9 and TRBJ2-7; 10 bases are shared with TRBD2. In germline, CDR1 is SGDLS, CDR2 YYNGEE. Germline trimming cut 3 bases from V and 2 bases from J; bases unmatched to any gene: 5. The CDR3 length is 15 residues. The CDR3 sequence: CASSAKAGGPYEQYF. CDR3 nucleotides: TGTGCCAGCAGCGCCAAAGCGGGAGGGCCCTACGAGCAGTACTTC. The full variable domain, its missing parts supplied by reference TRBV9 and TRBJ2-7, is DSGVTQTPKHLITATGQRVTLRCSPRSGDLSVYWYQQSLDQGLQFLIQYYNGEERAKGNILERFSAQQFPDLHSELNLSSLELGDSALYFCASSAKAGGPYEQYFGPGTRLTVT.

Note on this clonotype: One base away lies a much larger clone, so this may be a sequencing read error. The chain couples TRBV7-6 to TRBJ1-2; 7 bases are a match to TRBD1. The germline V gene has CDR1 SGHVS and CDR2 FNYEAQ. The CDR3 has 15 amino acids. The DNA for the CDR3 is TGCGCCAGCAGACCCGAGGGACAGACCTCCTATGGCTACACCTTC. This codes for CASRPEGQTSYGYTF.

In this sample, this clonotype turned up many times. The J gene is TRBJ2-6, the V gene TRBV5-1; 12 nucleotides line up with TRBD1. V trimming: 4 bases; J trimming: 1 base; junction bases outside the gene matches: 12. Germline V gene data show CDR1 as SGHRS and CDR2 as YFSETQ. CDR3 length equals 20 residues. This CDR3 reads CASSPKAGQGARSGANVLTF. The CDR3 nucleotides are TGCGCCAGCAGCCCGAAAGCGGGACAGGGGGCGCGTTCTGGGGCCAACGTCCTGACTTTC.